Below, 8 T cell receptor beta chains from the same sample are listed, as sequenced in a study of T and B cells in COVID-19 patients. TRB was amplified from around 250-500 ng of blood genomic DNA. Multiplex PCR with BIOMED2 TRB-A/B primer pools amplified TRB rearrangements. Each CDR3 protein is one row after TCRdb ran MiXCR on the multiplex PCR reads. The sample has several thousand distinct CDR3 sequences, roughly 28% seen once. The specimen was blood. Every receptor here comes from a human donor who had recovered from COVID-19.

There are a few counts of this clonotype. J is TRBJ2-1 and V is TRBV5-4; a possible D gene is TRBD2 (5 bases). Germline loops: CDR1 SGHNT, CDR2 YYREEE (reference sequence). The CDR3 runs 14 residues. Trimming shortened V by 3 bases and J by 1 base, and 8 bases separated the two germline ends. CDR3 DNA sequence: TGTGCCAGCAGCTCTTCGGGGTCCTACAATGAGCAGTTCTTC. Encoded protein: CASSSSGSYNEQFF.

This clonotype was counted a few times. The chain is built from TRBV6-4 and TRBJ2-1; TRBD2 matches at 10 bases. The CDR3 is 16 amino acids. The ends lost 2 bases at V and 1 base at J; junction bases unmatched: 2. The germline CDR1 and CDR2 sequences are MRHNA and SNTAGT. This CDR3 reads CASSDQAGGSYNEQFF. In DNA, the CDR3 is TGTGCCAGCAGTGACCAAGCGGGGGGGTCCTACAATGAGCAGTTCTTC.

Judged by abundance, this clonotype is medium-sized. The chain employs TRBV6-1 and TRBJ2-3, with 8 bases lining up with TRBD1. J was trimmed by 2 bases and V by 7 bases; bases with no gene match: 5. The CDR3 extends over 14 amino acids. Germline V lookup: CDR1 MNHNS, CDR2 SASEGT. CDR3 DNA sequence: TGTGCCAGCACTCCGGGACAGGACACAGATACGCAGTATTTT. Encoded protein: CASTPGQDTDTQYF.

The chain couples TRBV7-6 to TRBJ2-7; D is ambiguous. The V gene lost 6 bases and the J gene lost 3 bases, with 12 bases spanning the gap. The CDR3 is 13 amino acids. Germline CDR1 SGHVS, CDR2 FNYEAQ. Written as DNA, the CDR3 is TGTGCCAGCAGGCCGCTGACGGGCTACGAGCAGTACTTC. Translating gives CASRPLTGYEQYF.

The V and J genes are TRBV2 and TRBJ1-6; D perhaps matches TRBD1 (6 bases). CDR3 length: 16 residues. V was cut by 6 bases and J by 7 bases, with 19 bases left in between. The germline V gene encodes CDR1 SNHLY and CDR2 FYNNEI. Here the CDR3 reads CASRQLGGRANSPLHF. CDR3 nucleotide sequence: TGTGCCAGCAGACAGCTTGGGGGCAGGGCGAATTCACCCCTCCACTTT. Filled out from reference TRBV2 and TRBJ1-6, the complete variable domain reads EPEVTQTPSHQVTQMGQEVILRCVPISNHLYFYWYRQILGQKVEFLVSFYNNEISEKSEIFDDQFSVERPDGSNFTLKIRSTKLEDSAMYFCASRQLGGRANSPLHFGNGTRLTVT.

The CDR3 is CASSVRGSGNTIYF. CDR3 bases: TGTGCCAGCAGCGTCAGGGGCTCTGGAAACACCATATATTTT. The chain is built from TRBV5-4 and TRBJ1-3; a weak D match, TRBD1 (6 bases). This CDR3 comprises 14 residues. Germline V lookup: CDR1 SGHNT, CDR2 YYREEE (reference sequence). V was cut by 4 bases and J by 0 bases, with 8 bases left in between.

V and J are TRBV4-2 and TRBJ2-5; 7 bases are a match to TRBD1. V gave up 4 bases and J gave up 5 bases; unmatched junction bases: 10. Germline assignment: CDR1 LGHNA and CDR2 YNFKEQ. The CDR3 covers 15 residues. As DNA, the CDR3 is TGTGCCAGCAGCCCGCGACAAGACAGGGAGGAGACCCAGTACTTC. Translated: CASSPRQDREETQYF.

This clonotype is labeled as medium-sized. The V gene is TRBV6-5, the J gene TRBJ2-7; the match to TRBD2 covers 9 bases. Trimming removed 5 bases from V and 9 bases from J; junction bases left unmatched: 14. The CDR3 contains 15 residues. Germline V gene data show CDR1 as MNHEY and CDR2 as SVGAGI. The CDR3 here is CASSEWPSGAGRQYF. The CDR3 bases are TGTGCCAGCAGTGAATGGCCTAGCGGGGCTGGTAGGCAGTACTTC.